This TCR beta chain was obtained from a study of T cells after yellow fever vaccination. Study findings and constraints: Post-booster samples contained most primary-vaccination clones (roughly 96% CD4, around 88% CD8).

Comments on this clonotype: Its antigen is still unknown.

The CDR3 covers 22 residues. Losses at the gene ends were 4 bases for V and 1 base for J; bases not matched to a gene: 21. TCRdb fed the 5' RACE reads into MiXCR, producing one record per CDR3 protein. The table has a few hundred thousand distinct CDR3 sequences, under 20% seen once; the top ten hold roughly a sixth. The origin of this receptor is a man aged 18 to 29 who received the YFV17D yellow fever vaccine. The sample was PBMCs, taken before the yellow fever booster vaccination. The gene calls are TRBV12-3 or TRBV12-4 and TRBJ2-6; 8 nucleotides align to TRBD1. For the CDR3, the DNA is TGTGCCAGCAGTTCGGGCCCGGGACAGGCTCTATCGGGTGCTTCTGGGGCCAACGTCCTGACTTTC. Its protein is CASSSGPGQALSGASGANVLTF.